Listed here are 13 T cell receptor beta chains from one sample, sequenced in a study of T cells in Graves' hyperthyroidism and ophthalmopathy. Amplification targeted TCR beta CDR3 regions from RNA transcripts. First-round RT-PCR targeting the TCR CDR3 was performed with the HTBI primer set. MiXCR was run by TCRdb on the multiplex PCR reads, yielding one entry per CDR3 protein. The sample yields under 300,000 distinct CDR3 sequences, less than 30% seen once. What was sequenced was blood. The receptor source for this set is a man in his forties with Graves' hyperthyroidism that later progressed to Graves' ophthalmopathy.

This clonotype was found many times. The chain has TRBV24-1 and TRBJ2-2; a possible D gene is TRBD1 (5 bases). The germline V gene encodes CDR1 KGHDR and CDR2 SFDVKD. The CDR3 is made up of 15 amino acids. V lost 4 bases, J lost 3 bases, and 11 bases lay in between. The CDR3 region has the DNA TGTGCCACCAGTGACACTGGACATTACACCGGGGAGCTGTTTTTT. This encodes CATSDTGHYTGELFF.

The V call is TRBV24-1, the J call TRBJ2-5; 8 bases agree with TRBD1. CDR1 and CDR2 (germline): KGHDR, SFDVKD. This CDR3 has 16 amino acids. V shed 4 bases and J 2 bases; nucleotides not matched to a gene: 8. The CDR3 here is CATSDSGTGAQETQYF. The CDR3 coding sequence is TGTGCCACCAGTGACTCCGGGACAGGTGCACAAGAGACCCAGTACTTC.

The chain carries TRBV11-2 and TRBJ2-7; 10 nucleotides match TRBD2. Germline-derived CDR1 and CDR2 are SGHAT and FQNNGV. The CDR3 spans 16 residues. The junction had 7 bases not matched to a gene; V was cut back by 5 bases and J by 0 bases. CDR3 nucleotide sequence: TGTGCCAGCAGCCAGCGGACTAGCGGAAGCTCCTACGAGCAGTACTTC. It encodes CASSQRTSGSSYEQYF.

This clonotype was detected ten times or more. This chain uses TRBV5-1 with TRBJ1-5; weak D call: TRBD1 (6 bases). Germline-derived CDR1 and CDR2 are SGHRS and YFSETQ. Between the trimmed V and J ends, which lost 4 bases and 7 bases, there was a span of 18 bases. This CDR3 contains 15 residues. CDR3 residues: CASSVQGLKGQPQHF. CDR3 nucleotides: TGCGCCAGCAGCGTACAGGGACTTAAGGGACAGCCCCAGCATTTT.

This clonotype has a count of ten or more. The V call is TRBV10-2, the J call TRBJ2-5; 7 nucleotides agree with TRBD2. V was pared by 2 bases and J by 1 base, with 1 base of the junction left unmatched. Germline V lookup: CDR1 WSHSY, CDR2 SAAADI. The CDR3 runs 14 residues. This chain's CDR3 is CASSEGTIQETQYF. The DNA of the CDR3 is TGCGCCAGCAGTGAGGGGACTATCCAAGAGACCCAGTACTTC.

At least ten counts were recorded for this clonotype. The V call is TRBV19, the J call TRBJ2-7; tentatively, D is TRBD2 (6 bases). The CDR3 sequence is 15 residues long. V lost 4 bases and J lost 4, with 17 bases in between. Germline CDR1 and CDR2: LNHDA and SQIVND (reference sequence). CDR3 amino acids: CASSTSLRERYEQYF. The CDR3 nucleotides read TGTGCCAGTAGTACTAGTCTCCGGGAGCGATACGAGCAGTACTTC.

This clonotype was found many times. The chain combines TRBV7-8 with TRBJ2-2; perhaps TRBD1 as D (6 bases). This CDR3 spans 15 amino acids. Trimming removed 4 bases at V and 8 bases at J, with 17 bases between. Germline values: CDR1 SGHVS, CDR2 FQNEAQ. The CDR3 DNA is TGTGCCAGCAGCTCATGGACAGATCTGGGGGGGGAGCTGTTTTTT. The encoded protein is CASSSWTDLGGELFF.

This CDR3 is CASRGQGPRGSTEAFF. The DNA of the CDR3 is TGTGCCAGCAGGGGACAGGGTCCTCGAGGGAGCACTGAAGCTTTCTTT. The chain recombines TRBV6-1 with TRBJ1-1, with 9 bases matching TRBD1. After removal of 6 bases from V and 4 bases from J, the junction contained 12 bases not matched to a gene. The CDR3 sequence is 16 residues long. Per germline, CDR1 MNHNS and CDR2 SASEGT.

This clonotype was found a few times. This chain connects TRBV27 to TRBJ1-2, with a tentative D call TRBD1 (6 bases). CDR3 length: 13 residues. CDR1 and CDR2 from the germline V gene are MNHEY and SMNVEV (reference sequence). The germline V and J ends were trimmed by 8 bases and 8 bases, with 18 bases remaining between them. The CDR3 DNA reads as TGTGCCAGCCTTCCAGACAGGTCTGTCGGCTACACCTTC. It specifies CASLPDRSVGYTF.

The genes are TRBV12-3 or TRBV12-4 and TRBJ1-2; 8 bases are a match to TRBD1. The CDR3 is 13 residues long. The V segment lost 6 bases and the J segment 7 bases; nucleotides outside the gene matches: 7. CDR3 protein: CASRPAGTGGYTF. In DNA, the CDR3 is TGTGCCAGCAGACCAGCCGGGACAGGTGGCTACACCTTC.

The chain combines TRBV28 with TRBJ2-5; the D gene is possibly TRBD1 (7 bases). CDR1 is MDHEN, CDR2 SYDVKM, per germline. With 5 bases removed from V and 4 bases from J, the gap between germline ends came to 14 bases. This CDR3 comprises 14 residues. CDR3 bases: TGTGCCAGCAGTCAGGGGGGTCTGGGAGAGACCCAGTACTTC. It translates to CASSQGGLGETQYF. Together with reference TRBV28 and TRBJ2-5, the CDR3 gives the full variable domain: DVKVTQSSRYLVKRTGEKVFLECVQDMDHENMFWYRQDPGLGLRLIYFSYDVKMKEKGDIPEGYSVSREKKERFSLILESASTNQTSMYLCASSQGGLGETQYFGPGTRLLVL.

The chain couples TRBV9 to TRBJ1-2; D remains ambiguous. From germline, CDR1 is SGDLS and CDR2 YYNGEE. This CDR3 contains 12 residues. V was cut by 0 bases and J by 2 bases, with 2 bases left in between. The CDR3 DNA reads as TGTGCCAGCAGCGTAGAAAACTATGGCTACACCTTC. This translates into CASSVENYGYTF. Supplemented by reference TRBV9 and TRBJ1-2, the full variable domain reads DSGVTQTPKHLITATGQRVTLRCSPRSGDLSVYWYQQSLDQGLQFLIQYYNGEERAKGNILERFSAQQFPDLHSELNLSSLELGDSALYFCASSVENYGYTFGSGTRLTVV.

V is TRBV12-3 or TRBV12-4 and J is TRBJ1-1, with unresolved D. The CDR3 covers 14 residues. Between the trimmed V and J ends, which lost 3 bases and 2 bases, there was a span of 10 bases. The CDR3 region has the DNA TGTGCCAGCAGTTTTGGTTTTTCCAACACTGAAGCTTTCTTT. This sequence encodes CASSFGFSNTEAFF.